Reported below is one T cell receptor beta chain. Its matching antigen is unknown. CDR3 length: 13 amino acids. V lost 5 bases and J 4 bases, leaving 9 bases between the germline ends. Per germline, CDR1 LNHDA and CDR2 SQIVND (reference sequence). The data are from a study of shared clonotypes between healthy human individuals. Data came from immunoSEQ multiplex PCR; TCRdb stores just in-frame clones and leaves some out. The top ten clones hold about 0.39% of a sample with around 2.5 million clones, over 85% of them seen once. Overall study findings and caveats: The sharing of about 5% of naive CD4 clonotypes was seen across several donors.

Input material: naive CD4+ T cells from PBMCs. The sample's subset: CD45RA+ positively selected. This chain links TRBV19 with TRBJ1-5, with D hard to call. The source is a young man in good health. Some clones in this sample may be carry-over from other donors' samples. The CDR3 DNA reads as TGTGCCAGTAGTTTCGGGGAAAATCAGCCCCAGCATTTT. Residues: CASSFGENQPQHF.